This T cell receptor beta chain was documented in a study of OX40 agonist ivuxolimab in advanced cancers. Whole-study findings and limits: There was clonal expansion of CD4+ and CD8+ blood T cells by week 6 at 0.1 to 3.0 mg/kg.

Produced via immunoSEQ multiplex PCR; TCRdb's table is partial and in-frame only. This table has tens of thousands of clones, 90% to 95% appearing once. This clone was found a few times. Its antigen is undetermined. V dropped 7 bases and J dropped 3 bases, with 12 bases sitting between them. The germline CDR1 and CDR2 sequences are ENHRY and SYGVKD. This CDR3 has 13 amino acids. The receptor's source is an adult with an advanced solid tumor such as melanoma, head and neck, liver or kidney cancer. The sequenced sample was CD4+ or CD8+ T cells sorted from blood, obtained in a trial of the OX40 agonist ivuxolimab. The chain has TRBV10-3 and TRBJ1-1; D is ambiguous. Written as DNA, the CDR3 is TGTGCCATCACCCCAGCGGTCTACACTGAAGCTTTCTTT. Translating gives CAITPAVYTEAFF.